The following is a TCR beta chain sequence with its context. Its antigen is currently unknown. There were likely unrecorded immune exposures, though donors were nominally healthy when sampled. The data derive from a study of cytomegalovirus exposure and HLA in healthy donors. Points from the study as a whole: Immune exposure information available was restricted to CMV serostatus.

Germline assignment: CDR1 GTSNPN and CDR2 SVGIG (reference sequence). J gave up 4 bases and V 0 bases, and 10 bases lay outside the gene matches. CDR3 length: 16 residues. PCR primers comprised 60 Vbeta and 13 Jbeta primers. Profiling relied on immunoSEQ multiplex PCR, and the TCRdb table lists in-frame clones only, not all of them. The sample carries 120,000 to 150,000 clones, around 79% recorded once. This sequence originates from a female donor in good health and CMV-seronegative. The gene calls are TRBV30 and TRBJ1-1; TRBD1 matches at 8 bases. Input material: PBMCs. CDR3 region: CAWSVPDRVRVTEAFF. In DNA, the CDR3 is TGTGCCTGGAGTGTACCGGACAGGGTACGAGTCACTGAAGCTTTCTTT.